These 10 T cell receptor beta chains originate from one sample sequenced in a study of blood T cell repertoires in COVID-19. Only in-frame clones appear in the TCRdb table, and some are missing; sequencing was by immunoSEQ multiplex PCR. Of about 180,000 clones in the sample, about 82% were seen once. The sequenced sample was PBMCs or T cells enriched from blood (not recorded which). These TCRs come from a woman aged 25 to 39 who had recovered from COVID-19.

The V call is TRBV12-5, the J call TRBJ2-1; 11 bases match TRBD2. After removal of 0 bases from V and 0 bases from J, the junction contained 10 bases not matched to a gene. The CDR3 consists of 20 residues. In germline, CDR1 is LGHNT, CDR2 FRNRAP. The CDR3 DNA reads TGTGCTAGTGGTTTGGTACTGTCTAGCGGGAGGTCCAGCTCCTACAATGAGCAGTTCTTC. Its protein product is CASGLVLSSGRSSSYNEQFF. The variable domain in full, completed from reference TRBV12-5 and TRBJ2-1, reads DARVTQTPRHKVTEMGQEVTMRCQPILGHNTVFWYRQTMMQGLELLAYFRNRAPLDDSGMPKDRFSAEMPDATLATLKIQPSEPRDSAVYFCASGLVLSSGRSSSYNEQFFGPGTRLTVL.

Remarks on this clone: The same CDR3 also results from other DNA sequences found in this sample. V and J are TRBV18 and TRBJ2-7, with a weak D call TRBD2 (6 bases). Trimming removed 0 bases at V and 3 bases at J, with 33 bases between. Germline-derived CDR1 and CDR2 are KGHSH and LQKENI. The CDR3 spans 22 residues. CDR3 sequence reads: CASSPPGFLVPRRTGDFYEQYF. For the CDR3, the DNA is TGTGCCAGCTCACCACCAGGTTTTTTGGTACCCCGACGGACGGGGGATTTCTACGAGCAGTACTTC.

The chain links TRBV28 to TRBJ1-6; D not certain. V was cut by 7 bases and J by 6 bases, with 13 bases left in between. This CDR3 has 14 residues. Germline CDR1 is MDHEN and CDR2 is SYDVKM. CDR3 coding DNA: TGTGCCAGCACCATCGACACCCTTAATTCACCCCTCCACTTT. Its translation is CASTIDTLNSPLHF.

V gene TRBV19 combines with J gene TRBJ2-2, with TRBD2 matching 8 bases. The germline V gene has CDR1 LNHDA and CDR2 SQIVND (reference sequence). The CDR3 extends over 15 amino acids. V shed 9 bases, J shed 1 base, and the junction held 7 bases outside the gene matches. The CDR3 here is CASLSGKGNTGELFF. The CDR3 coding sequence is TGTGCCAGCCTTAGCGGGAAGGGGAACACCGGGGAGCTGTTTTTT. The variable domain in full, with the rest retrieved from reference TRBV19 and TRBJ2-2, is DGGITQSPKYLFRKEGQNVTLSCEQNLNHDAMYWYRQDPGQGLRLIYYSQIVNDFQKGDIAEGYSVSREKKESFPLTVTSAQKNPTAFYLCASLSGKGNTGELFFGEGSRLTVL.

This chain uses TRBV7-3 with TRBJ1-3; no reliable D call. In germline, CDR1 is SGHTA, CDR2 FQGTGA. Trimming took off 1 base at V and 0 bases at J, with 13 bases between the two ends. The CDR3 is made up of 17 amino acids. The CDR3 region is CASSLNMGSSSGNTIYF. The CDR3 DNA reads TGTGCCAGCAGCTTAAATATGGGCAGCAGCTCTGGAAACACCATATATTTT.

The chain's CDR3 is CASSEGAEKLFF. CDR3 in DNA: TGTGCCAGCAGTGAGGGGGCGGAAAAACTGTTTTTT. V and J are TRBV28 and TRBJ1-4, with 7 nucleotides matching TRBD1. CDR1 MDHEN and CDR2 SYDVKM come from the germline V gene. The CDR3 has 12 residues. Unmatched junction bases numbered 2, after V lost 5 bases and J lost 8 bases.

The chain carries TRBV29-1 and TRBJ2-1, with TRBD2 matching 8 bases. Losses at the gene ends were 0 bases for V and 5 bases for J; bases not matched to a gene: 6. This CDR3 contains 15 residues. Germline V CDR1 and CDR2: SQVTM, ANQGSEA. The CDR3 is CSVEEPGGLHNEQFF. The CDR3 DNA is TGCAGCGTTGAAGAGCCGGGGGGGTTGCACAATGAGCAGTTCTTC.

This sequence joins TRBV10-3 and TRBJ2-3, with 11 bases identical to TRBD2. The trim removed 2 bases at V and 8 bases at J, leaving 9 bases unmatched. In germline, CDR1 is ENHRY, CDR2 SYGVKD. The CDR3 sequence is 16 residues long. The CDR3 sequence: CAISETSGGGFGTQYF. In DNA, the CDR3 is TGTGCCATCAGTGAGACTAGCGGGGGAGGGTTTGGTACGCAGTATTTT.

CDR3 residues: CASSQTGQGITEAFF. DNA for the CDR3: TGTGCCAGCAGCCAAACGGGACAGGGTATAACTGAAGCTTTCTTT. V usage is TRBV16 and J usage is TRBJ1-1; TRBD1 aligns across 9 bases. Germline V gives CDR1 KGHSY, CDR2 FQNENV. Unmatched junction bases numbered 6, after V lost 2 bases and J lost 5 bases. This CDR3 is built from 15 residues.

The rearrangement uses TRBV30 and TRBJ2-4; D is perhaps TRBD2 (6 bases). The length of the CDR3 is 16 residues. The V end was cut by 0 bases, the J end by 3 bases, with 15 bases between. The V gene's germline CDR1 is GTSNPN and CDR2 SVGIG (reference sequence). For the CDR3, the DNA is TGTGCCTGGAGTGTAGCGGGCAGGGTGGACAAAAACATTCAGTACTTC. This translates into CAWSVAGRVDKNIQYF.